This T cell receptor (beta chain) is from a study of breast tumors, draining lymph nodes, adjacent tissues. Many counts were recorded for this clonotype. Its cognate antigen is unknown. CDR1 is KGHSH and CDR2 is LQKENI in the germline V gene. V lost 5 bases to trimming and J lost 4 bases; unmatched junction nucleotides: 9. This CDR3 has 16 amino acids. Study outcomes and limitations: Compared with basal-like, luminal-like tumors shared significantly more repertoire with nontumor tissue. Tumor T cell lymph node origin was a supported hypothesis, not proven. Data fit most tumor T cells coming from lymph node, expanding in tumor.

MiXCR was run by TCRdb on the multiplex PCR reads, yielding one entry per CDR3 protein. The sample consists of 50,000 to 85,000 distinct CDR3 sequences, about 40% of them appearing once. This receptor was taken from a female donor with breast cancer. Some clones in this sample may be carry-over from other donors' samples. This rearrangement joins TRBV18 to TRBJ2-3, with 10 bases fitting TRBD2. Sequenced: breast tumor tissue. CDR3 sequence: CASSSALAGLSDTQYF. The CDR3 DNA is TGTGCCAGCTCATCAGCACTAGCGGGACTATCAGATACGCAGTATTTT.